This is a list of T cell receptor beta chains from one sample in a study of blood T cell repertoires in COVID-19. Some clones are missing from TCRdb's copy, which holds only in-frame ones; the method was immunoSEQ multiplex PCR. The top ten clones hold 20% to 25% of a sample with tens of thousands of clones, around 84% of them seen once. What was sequenced was peripheral blood. The receptors originated from a woman aged 80 or older in a cohort sampled during active or convalescent COVID-19. The CDR3 runs from the conserved cysteine through the conserved F or W. Each record gives: V gene, D gene, clone size, J gene, CDR3 DNA, CDR3 protein. D genes are given only for firm matches. A row's size may be missing; if present it is once, few, many or a size class.

TRBV19	-	-	TRBJ1-5	TGTGCCAGTAGGGGGGCTCTCGGCAATCAGCCCCAGCATTTT	CASRGALGNQPQHF
TRBV5-4	TRBD2	-	TRBJ2-3	TGTGCCAGCACCTCAGCTAGCGGGAGGAATACGCAGTATTTT	CASTSASGRNTQYF
TRBV9	TRBD2	-	TRBJ2-1	TGTGCCAGCAGCCCCGGGCTGGGACTAGCGGGAGTGAGAAATGAGCAGTTCTTC	CASSPGLGLAGVRNEQFF
TRBV5-1	-	-	TRBJ1-1	TGCGCCAGCAGCTTGGCGGCAGGGGCCGTCACTGAAGCTTTCTTT	CASSLAAGAVTEAFF
TRBV7-9	TRBD1	once	TRBJ2-5	TGTGCCAGCAGCTTAGTCCGGGGACAGCAGGAGACCCAGTACTTC	CASSLVRGQQETQYF
TRBV19	-	-	TRBJ2-2	TGTGCCTCCCTACGGGCAGGGGACACCGGGGAGCTGTTTTTT	CASLRAGDTGELFF
TRBV7-3	TRBD1	-	TRBJ1-1	TGTGCCAGCAGCTCTGGGACAGGGAAAGGCACTGAAGCTTTCTTT	CASSSGTGKGTEAFF
TRBV28	TRBD2	-	TRBJ2-2	TGTGCCAGCAGTACACTAGCGGGAGGTACCGGGGAGCTGTTTTTT	CASSTLAGGTGELFF
TRBV3-1/TRBV3-2	-	-	TRBJ1-3	TGTGCCAGCAGCCAAGAGAGGCGGCTATCTGGAAACACCATATATTTT	CASSQERRLSGNTIYF
TRBV5-4	TRBD2	once	TRBJ2-3	TGTGCCAGCAGCTTGGGGACTAGCGGAACAGATACGCAGTATTTT	CASSLGTSGTDTQYF
TRBV4-2	TRBD2	-	TRBJ2-3	TGTGCCAGCAGCCAAGATCTAGCGGGACCCACAAATACGCAGTATTTT	CASSQDLAGPTNTQYF
TRBV10-3	TRBD1	few	TRBJ1-2	TGTGCCATCAGTGAGTCAGACAGGGGGGACTATGGCTACACCTTC	CAISESDRGDYGYTF
TRBV21-1	-	once	TRBJ1-1	TGTGCCAGCTCAACAGGGGGTTTTAACCAGAACACTGAAGCTTTCTTT	CASSTGGFNQNTEAFF
TRBV5-1	TRBD2	-	TRBJ2-1	TGCGCCAGCAGCCAAAGCGGGAACCCCAATGAGCAGTTCTTC	CASSQSGNPNEQFF
TRBV24-1	TRBD1	once	TRBJ2-2	TGTGCCACCAGTGATTCCCGAACCTGGGACAGCAACACCGGGGAGCTGTTTTTT	CATSDSRTWDSNTGELFF
TRBV6-2/TRBV6-3	TRBD1	-	TRBJ2-2	TGTGCCAGCAGTTACTTGGGACAGGGCGTCGGGGAGCTGTTTTTT	CASSYLGQGVGELFF
TRBV3-1/TRBV3-2	-	-	TRBJ2-1	TGTGCCAGCAGCCAAGAGACAGGAGGACTCTACAATGAGCAGTTCTTC	CASSQETGGLYNEQFF
TRBV5-1	TRBD1	-	TRBJ2-5	TGCGCCAGCAGCTTGGGGACAGGGGGTTTAGAGACCCAGTACTTC	CASSLGTGGLETQYF
TRBV7-8	-	-	TRBJ2-7	TGTGCCAGCAGCTTGTCTGCGGGGACTTTCTACGAGCAGTACTTC	CASSLSAGTFYEQYF
TRBV6-6	TRBD1	-	TRBJ1-1	TGTGCCAGCAGGGCTGCCGGGACAGGGGGCACTGAAGCTTTCTTT	CASRAAGTGGTEAFF
TRBV10-1	-	few	TRBJ2-2	TGCGCCAGCAGTAGGGGGACCCTCGAGGTCGGGGAGCTGTTTTTT	CASSRGTLEVGELFF
TRBV5-4	TRBD2	-	TRBJ2-3	TGTGCCAGCAGTCGGAAGCTAGCGGGAGTGGGAGATACGCAGTATTTT	CASSRKLAGVGDTQYF
TRBV5-1	-	-	TRBJ2-2	TGCGCCAGCAGCTTGACAGGGTTGAGCACCGGGGAGCTGTTTTTT	CASSLTGLSTGELFF